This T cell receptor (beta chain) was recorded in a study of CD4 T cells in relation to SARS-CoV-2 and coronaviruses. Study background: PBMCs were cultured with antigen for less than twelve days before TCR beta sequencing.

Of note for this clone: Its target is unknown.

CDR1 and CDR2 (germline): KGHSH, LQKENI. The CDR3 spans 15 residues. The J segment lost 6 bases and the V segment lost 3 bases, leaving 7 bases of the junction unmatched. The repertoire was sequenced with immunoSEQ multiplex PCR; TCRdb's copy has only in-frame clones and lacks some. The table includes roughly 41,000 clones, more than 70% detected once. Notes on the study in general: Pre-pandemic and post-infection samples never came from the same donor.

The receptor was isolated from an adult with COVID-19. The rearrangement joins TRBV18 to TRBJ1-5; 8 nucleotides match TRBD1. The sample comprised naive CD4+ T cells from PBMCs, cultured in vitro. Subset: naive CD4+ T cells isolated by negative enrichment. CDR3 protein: CASSPGQGTGQPQHF. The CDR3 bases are TGTGCCAGCTCACCCGGACAGGGAACGGGTCAGCCCCAGCATTTT.